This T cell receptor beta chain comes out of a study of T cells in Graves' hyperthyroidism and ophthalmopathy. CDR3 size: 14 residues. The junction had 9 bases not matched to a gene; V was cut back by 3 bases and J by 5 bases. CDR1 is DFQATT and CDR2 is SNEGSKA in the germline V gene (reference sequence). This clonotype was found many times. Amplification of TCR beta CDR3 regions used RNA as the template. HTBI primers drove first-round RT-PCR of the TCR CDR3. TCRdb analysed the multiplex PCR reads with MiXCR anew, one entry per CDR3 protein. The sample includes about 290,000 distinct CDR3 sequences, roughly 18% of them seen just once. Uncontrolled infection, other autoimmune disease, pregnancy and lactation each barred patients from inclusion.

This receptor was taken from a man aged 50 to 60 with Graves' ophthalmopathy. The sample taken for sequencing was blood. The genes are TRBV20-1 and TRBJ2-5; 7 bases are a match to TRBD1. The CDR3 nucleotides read TGCAGTGCTAGGACTCCCACAGGGGTCGAGACCCAGTACTTC. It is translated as CSARTPTGVETQYF.